This record concerns one TCR beta chain sequence. The V and J ends lost 5 bases and 0 bases, in that order; junction bases with no gene match: 10. The V gene's germline CDR1 is SQVTM and CDR2 ANQGSEA. The CDR3 loop spans 16 amino acids. Sequencing of TCR beta covered CD8+ and CD4+ T cells obtained from blood. Through negative isolation, CD4+ and CD8+ T cells were obtained, while TEMRA cells were enriched using FACS. Random hexamers were used to reverse transcribe 0.5 to 1 ug of RNA. The TCR beta CDR3 was amplified by immunoSEQ multiplex PCR across 54 Vbeta, 13 Jbeta. MiXCR, run by TCRdb on the immunoSEQ multiplex PCR reads, gives a single entry per CDR3 protein. This sample carries around 140,000 distinct CDR3 sequences, around 96% of them seen once, and the ten largest clones take over 0.1%. This sample is drawn from a study of CD8 T cells in Susac syndrome.

This sequence joins TRBV29-1 and TRBJ2-1, with 7 bases lining up with TRBD2. The source material was CD4+ T cells from PBMCs. The receptor was isolated from a human donor with multiple sclerosis. In nucleotides, the CDR3 is TGCAGCGTTTGGGGGGTAGGCGGGAGCTCCTACAATGAGCAGTTCTTC. It codes for CSVWGVGGSSYNEQFF.